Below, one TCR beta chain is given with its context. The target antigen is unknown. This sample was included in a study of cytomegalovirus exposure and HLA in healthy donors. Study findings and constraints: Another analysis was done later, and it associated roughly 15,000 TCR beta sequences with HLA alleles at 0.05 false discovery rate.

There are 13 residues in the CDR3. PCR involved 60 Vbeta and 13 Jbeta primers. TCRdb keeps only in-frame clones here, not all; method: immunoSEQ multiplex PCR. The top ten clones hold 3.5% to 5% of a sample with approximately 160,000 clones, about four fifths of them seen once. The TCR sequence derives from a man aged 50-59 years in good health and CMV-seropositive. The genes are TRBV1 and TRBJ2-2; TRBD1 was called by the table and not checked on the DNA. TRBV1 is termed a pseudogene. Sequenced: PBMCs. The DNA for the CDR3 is TGCACCAGCAGCCGGGGCCTCACCGGGGAGCTGTTTTTT. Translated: CTSSRGLTGELFF.